This T cell receptor beta chain was documented in a study of T cell repertoires in aging, cancer and after chemotherapy. As for the study in general: Glioblastoma patients receiving temozolomide-based therapy gave paired samples before and after chemotherapy. Overall study results and limits: Rebound thymic output was suggested by rising median generation probability during chemotherapy in each cancer cohort. Healthy donors lost TCR diversity with age mainly through richness, cancer patients through richness and evenness.

TCR beta rearrangements were amplified from peripheral blood genomic DNA. Multiplex touch-down PCR with TRB-A/B primers amplified rearranged V-D-J TRB sequences. From the multiplex PCR reads, TCRdb called clonotypes with MiXCR, one entry per CDR3 protein. The table includes 800 or so distinct CDR3 sequences, 25% detected once. Germline assignment: CDR1 SQVTM and CDR2 ANQGSEA. The length of the CDR3 is 13 residues. The V segment lost 4 bases and the J segment 9 bases; nucleotides outside the gene matches: 6. Within the sample, this clonotype is large. Its antigen remains unidentified. The sequence came from a human donor with a solid tumor. What was sequenced was blood. V usage is TRBV29-1 and J usage is TRBJ1-6, with TRBD1 matching 7 bases. The CDR3 loop is CSVARDSSSPLHF. The CDR3 nucleotides read TGCAGCGTTGCTCGGGACAGCTCTTCACCCCTCCACTTT.